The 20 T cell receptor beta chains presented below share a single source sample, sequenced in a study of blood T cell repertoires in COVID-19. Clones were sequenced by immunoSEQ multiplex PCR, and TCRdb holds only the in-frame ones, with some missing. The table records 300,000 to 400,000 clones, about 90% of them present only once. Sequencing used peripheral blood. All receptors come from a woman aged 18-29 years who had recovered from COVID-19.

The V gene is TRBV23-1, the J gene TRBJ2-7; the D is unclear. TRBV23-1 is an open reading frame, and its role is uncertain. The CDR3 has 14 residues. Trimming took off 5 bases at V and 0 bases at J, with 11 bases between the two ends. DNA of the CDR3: TGCGCCAGCAGTACCAGTCCTAGCTCCTACGAGCAGTACGTC. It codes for CASSTSPSSYEQYV.

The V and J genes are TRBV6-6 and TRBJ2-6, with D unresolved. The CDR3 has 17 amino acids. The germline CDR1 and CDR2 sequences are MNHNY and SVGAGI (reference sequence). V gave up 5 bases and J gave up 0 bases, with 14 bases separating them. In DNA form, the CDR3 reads TGTGCCAGCAGTCGTGCTGACTGGATCTCTGGGGCCAACGTCCTGACTTTC. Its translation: CASSRADWISGANVLTF.

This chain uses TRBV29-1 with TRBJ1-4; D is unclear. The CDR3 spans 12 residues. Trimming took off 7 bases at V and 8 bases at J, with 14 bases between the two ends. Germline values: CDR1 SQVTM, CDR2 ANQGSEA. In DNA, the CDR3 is TGCAGCGCTCGTGGAGCGAGGGAAAAACTGTTTTTT. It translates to CSARGAREKLFF.

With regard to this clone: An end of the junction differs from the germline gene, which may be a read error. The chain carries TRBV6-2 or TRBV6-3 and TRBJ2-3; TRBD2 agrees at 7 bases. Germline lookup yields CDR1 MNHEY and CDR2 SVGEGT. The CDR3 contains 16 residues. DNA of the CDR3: TGTGCCAGCAGTTACTTTGTACAGACTAGCAAACCAGACCCCGTATTT. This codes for CASSYFVQTSKPDPVF.

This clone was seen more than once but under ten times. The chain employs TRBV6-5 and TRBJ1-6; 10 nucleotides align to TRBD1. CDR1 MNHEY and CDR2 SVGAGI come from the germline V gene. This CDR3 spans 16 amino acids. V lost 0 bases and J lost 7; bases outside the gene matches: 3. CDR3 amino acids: CASSYSGQGGNSPLHF. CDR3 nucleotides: TGTGCCAGCAGTTACTCTGGACAGGGGGGGAATTCACCCCTCCACTTT.

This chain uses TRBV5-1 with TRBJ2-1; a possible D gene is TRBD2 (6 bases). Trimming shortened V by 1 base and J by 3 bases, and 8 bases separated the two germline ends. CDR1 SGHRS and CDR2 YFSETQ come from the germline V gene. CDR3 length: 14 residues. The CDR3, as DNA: TGCGCCAGCAGCTTGTGGCGGGACTACAATGAGCAGTTCTTC. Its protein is CASSLWRDYNEQFF. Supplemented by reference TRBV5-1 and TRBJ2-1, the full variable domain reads KAGVTQTPRYLIKTRGQQVTLSCSPISGHRSVSWYQQTPGQGLQFLFEYFSETQRNKGNFPGRFSGRQFSNSRSEMNVSTLELGDSALYLCASSLWRDYNEQFFGPGTRLTVL.

The DNA for the CDR3 is TGTGCCAGCAGTTTTAGCGCCTATGGCTACACCTTC. Protein: CASSFSAYGYTF. V and J are TRBV28 and TRBJ1-2; D is ambiguous. V lost 3 bases and J lost 4, with 6 bases in between. In germline, CDR1 is MDHEN, CDR2 SYDVKM. The CDR3 spans 12 residues.

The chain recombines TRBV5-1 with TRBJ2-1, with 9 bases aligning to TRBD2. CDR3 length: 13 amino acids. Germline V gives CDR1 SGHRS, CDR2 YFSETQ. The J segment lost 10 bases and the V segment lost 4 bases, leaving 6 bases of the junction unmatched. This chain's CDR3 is CASSPGTSWEQFF. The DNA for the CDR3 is TGCGCCAGCAGCCCCGGGACTAGCTGGGAGCAGTTCTTC.

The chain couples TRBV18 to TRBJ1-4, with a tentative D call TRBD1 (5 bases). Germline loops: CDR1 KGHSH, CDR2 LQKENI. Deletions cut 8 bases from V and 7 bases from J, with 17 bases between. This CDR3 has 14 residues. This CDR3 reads CASTWRDYREKLFF. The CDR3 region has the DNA TGTGCCAGCACCTGGAGGGACTATCGTGAAAAACTGTTTTTT.

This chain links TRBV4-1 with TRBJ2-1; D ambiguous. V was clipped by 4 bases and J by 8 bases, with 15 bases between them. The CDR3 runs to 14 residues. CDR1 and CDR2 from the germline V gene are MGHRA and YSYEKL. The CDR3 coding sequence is TGCGCCAGCAGCCCCCTAGGTCCATTGGATGAGCAGTTCTTC. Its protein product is CASSPLGPLDEQFF.

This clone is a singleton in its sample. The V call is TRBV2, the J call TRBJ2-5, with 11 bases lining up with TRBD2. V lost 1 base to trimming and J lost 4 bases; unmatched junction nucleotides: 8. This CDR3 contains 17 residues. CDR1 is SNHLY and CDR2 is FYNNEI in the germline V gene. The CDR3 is CASSEGRTSGFSETQYF. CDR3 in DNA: TGTGCCAGCAGTGAAGGGAGGACTAGCGGGTTCTCAGAGACCCAGTACTTC.

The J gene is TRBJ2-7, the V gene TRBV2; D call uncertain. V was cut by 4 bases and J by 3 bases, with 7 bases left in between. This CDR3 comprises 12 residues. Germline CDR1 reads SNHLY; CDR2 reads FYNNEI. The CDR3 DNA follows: TGTGCCAGCAGTGTACAGCTCTACGAGCAGTACGTC. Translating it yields CASSVQLYEQYV.

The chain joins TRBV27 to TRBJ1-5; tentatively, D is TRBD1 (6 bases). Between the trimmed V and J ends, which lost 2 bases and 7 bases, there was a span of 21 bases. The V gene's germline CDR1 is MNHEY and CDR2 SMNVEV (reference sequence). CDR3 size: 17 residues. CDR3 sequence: CASSLTGSGGSWQPQHF. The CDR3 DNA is TGTGCCAGCAGTTTAACAGGGTCTGGGGGTTCGTGGCAGCCCCAGCATTTT.

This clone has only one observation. CDR3 sequence (DNA): TGTGCCAGCAGCTTAGGACTAGCGGGAGGGCCTACGGACACCGGGGAGCTGTTTTTT. This sequence encodes CASSLGLAGGPTDTGELFF. The V and J genes are TRBV7-2 and TRBJ2-2; 14 bases align to TRBD2. V was pared by 1 base and J by 3 bases, with 7 bases of the junction left unmatched. The CDR3 sequence is 19 residues long. CDR1 is SGHTA, CDR2 FQGNSA, per germline.

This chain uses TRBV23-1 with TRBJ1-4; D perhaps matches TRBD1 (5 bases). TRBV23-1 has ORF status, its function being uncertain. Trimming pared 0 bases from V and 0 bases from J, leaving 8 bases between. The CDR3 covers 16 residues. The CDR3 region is CASSQSIQATNEKLFF. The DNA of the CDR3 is TGCGCCAGCAGTCAATCGATACAGGCAACTAATGAAAAACTGTTTTTT.

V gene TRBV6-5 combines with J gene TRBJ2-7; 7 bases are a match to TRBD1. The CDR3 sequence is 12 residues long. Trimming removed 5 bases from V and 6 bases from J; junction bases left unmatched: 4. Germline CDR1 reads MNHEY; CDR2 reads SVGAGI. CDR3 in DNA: TGTGCCAGCAGTAAGACAGGGTCCGAGCAGTACGTC. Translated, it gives CASSKTGSEQYV.

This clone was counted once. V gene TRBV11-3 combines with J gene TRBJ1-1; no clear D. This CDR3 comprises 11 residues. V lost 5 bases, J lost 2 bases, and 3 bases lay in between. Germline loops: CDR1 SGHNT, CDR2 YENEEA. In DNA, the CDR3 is TGTGCCAGCAGCCAAAACACTGAAGCTTTCTTT. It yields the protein CASSQNTEAFF.

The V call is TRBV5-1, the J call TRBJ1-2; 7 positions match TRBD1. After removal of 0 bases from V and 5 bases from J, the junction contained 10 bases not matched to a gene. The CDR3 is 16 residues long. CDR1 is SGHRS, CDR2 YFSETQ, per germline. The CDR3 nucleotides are TGCGCCAGCAGCTTGGACGGGAGACAGGGTGGTTATGGCTACACCTTC. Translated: CASSLDGRQGGYGYTF.

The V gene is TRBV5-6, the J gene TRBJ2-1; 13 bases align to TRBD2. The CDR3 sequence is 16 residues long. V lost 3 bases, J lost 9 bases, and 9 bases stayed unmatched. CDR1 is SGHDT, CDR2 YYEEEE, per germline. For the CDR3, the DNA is TGTGCCAGCAGCTCGGATGGACTAGCGGGAGAACGTGAGCAGTTCTTC. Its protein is CASSSDGLAGEREQFF.

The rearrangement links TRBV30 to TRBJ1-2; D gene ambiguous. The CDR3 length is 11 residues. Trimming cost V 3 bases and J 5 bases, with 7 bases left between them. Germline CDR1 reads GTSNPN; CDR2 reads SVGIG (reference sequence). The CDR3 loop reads CAWSIGYGYTF. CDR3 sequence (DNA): TGTGCCTGGAGCATCGGGTATGGCTACACCTTC.